This TCR beta chain is from a study of blood T cell repertoires in COVID-19. Whole-study context: Sample material is recorded as cDNA or gDNA derived from T cells, B-cell-depleted T cells, or PBMCs.

The table came from immunoSEQ multiplex PCR; TCRdb's copy has only in-frame clones and leaves some out. The sample includes 150,000 to 200,000 clones, approximately 83% seen only once; the top ten take about 8.6%. V was clipped by 4 bases and J by 1 base, with 12 bases between them. The V gene's germline CDR1 is SGDLS and CDR2 YYNGEE. The CDR3 totals 15 residues. The chain links TRBV9 to TRBJ2-1; D is possibly TRBD1 (6 bases). The sample was peripheral blood. This TCR was recovered from a man aged 45-60 years with active or convalescent COVID-19. CDR3 sequence reads: CASSSQQGSYNEQFF. CDR3 nucleotide sequence: TGTGCCAGCAGCTCCCAACAGGGTTCCTACAATGAGCAGTTCTTC.